This TCR beta chain was sequenced for a study of cytomegalovirus exposure and HLA in healthy donors. Notes on the study in general: Later work associated around 18,000 TCR beta sequences with HLA alleles at 0.05 false discovery rate.

Concerning this clone: As yet, its antigen is unknown. Within the sample, other DNA sequences also encode this same CDR3.

PCR was performed using 60 Vbeta and 13 Jbeta primers. The assay was immunoSEQ multiplex PCR, and TCRdb's table has in-frame clones only and misses some. Here the sample spans about 140,000 clones, nearly 80% being singletons. Per the germline V gene, CDR1 is SGDLS and CDR2 is YYNGEE. Unmatched junction bases numbered 7, after V lost 4 bases and J lost 4 bases. The CDR3 totals 15 residues. Material for sequencing was PBMCs. The chain employs TRBV9 and TRBJ2-1; TRBD2 matches at 8 bases. The source is a man aged 30-40 years in good health and CMV-seronegative. The CDR3 DNA reads as TGTGCCAGCAGCCCCACTAGCGGTTCATACAATGAGCAGTTCTTC. It yields the protein CASSPTSGSYNEQFF.